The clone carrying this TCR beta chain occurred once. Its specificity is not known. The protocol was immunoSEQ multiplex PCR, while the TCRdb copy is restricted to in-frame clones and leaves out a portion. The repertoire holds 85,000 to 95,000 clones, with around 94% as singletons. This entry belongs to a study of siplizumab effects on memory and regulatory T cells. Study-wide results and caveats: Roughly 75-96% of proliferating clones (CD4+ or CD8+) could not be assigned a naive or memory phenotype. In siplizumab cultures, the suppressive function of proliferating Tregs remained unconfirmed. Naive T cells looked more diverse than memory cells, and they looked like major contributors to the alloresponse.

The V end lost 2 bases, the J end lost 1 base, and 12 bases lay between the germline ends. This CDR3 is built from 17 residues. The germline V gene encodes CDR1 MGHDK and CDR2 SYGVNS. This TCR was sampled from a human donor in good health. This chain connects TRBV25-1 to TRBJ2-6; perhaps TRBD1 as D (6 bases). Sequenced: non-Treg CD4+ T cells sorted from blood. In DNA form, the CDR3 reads TGTGCCAGCAGTGAACACGCAACAGGGTCTGGGGCCAACGTCCTGACTTTC. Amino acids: CASSEHATGSGANVLTF. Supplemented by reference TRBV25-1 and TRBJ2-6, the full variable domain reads EADIYQTPRYLVIGTGKKITLECSQTMGHDKMYWYQQDPGMELHLIHYSYGVNSTEKGDLSSESTVSRIRTEHFPLTLESARPSHTSQYLCASSEHATGSGANVLTFGAGSRLTVL.